This TCR beta chain appears in the sequencing data of a study of shared clonotypes between healthy human individuals. About this clone: What it binds is not known.

Study conclusions and caveats: Limitation of the genetic and exposure-history diversity represented came from the few donors.

TCRdb's copy holds only in-frame clones and misses some; the assay was immunoSEQ multiplex PCR. This sample yields about 660,000 clones, of which about 74% are seen a single time; over 1.5% belongs to the top ten. Partitioning of CD4+ cells yielded a CD45RA+ naive subset and a CD45RA-negative memory subset. Germline-derived CDR1 and CDR2 are SNHLY and FYNNEI. V gave up 5 bases and J gave up 6 bases, with 5 bases separating them. CDR3 length equals 11 residues. V gene TRBV2 combines with J gene TRBJ2-1; no firm D call. This TCR was recovered from a woman in her thirties in good health. The specimen was memory CD4+ T cells sorted from blood. Specified subset: CD45RA-negative fraction. The CDR3 spells CASSITNEQFF. CDR3 nucleotide sequence: TGTGCCAGCAGTATTACCAATGAGCAGTTCTTC.